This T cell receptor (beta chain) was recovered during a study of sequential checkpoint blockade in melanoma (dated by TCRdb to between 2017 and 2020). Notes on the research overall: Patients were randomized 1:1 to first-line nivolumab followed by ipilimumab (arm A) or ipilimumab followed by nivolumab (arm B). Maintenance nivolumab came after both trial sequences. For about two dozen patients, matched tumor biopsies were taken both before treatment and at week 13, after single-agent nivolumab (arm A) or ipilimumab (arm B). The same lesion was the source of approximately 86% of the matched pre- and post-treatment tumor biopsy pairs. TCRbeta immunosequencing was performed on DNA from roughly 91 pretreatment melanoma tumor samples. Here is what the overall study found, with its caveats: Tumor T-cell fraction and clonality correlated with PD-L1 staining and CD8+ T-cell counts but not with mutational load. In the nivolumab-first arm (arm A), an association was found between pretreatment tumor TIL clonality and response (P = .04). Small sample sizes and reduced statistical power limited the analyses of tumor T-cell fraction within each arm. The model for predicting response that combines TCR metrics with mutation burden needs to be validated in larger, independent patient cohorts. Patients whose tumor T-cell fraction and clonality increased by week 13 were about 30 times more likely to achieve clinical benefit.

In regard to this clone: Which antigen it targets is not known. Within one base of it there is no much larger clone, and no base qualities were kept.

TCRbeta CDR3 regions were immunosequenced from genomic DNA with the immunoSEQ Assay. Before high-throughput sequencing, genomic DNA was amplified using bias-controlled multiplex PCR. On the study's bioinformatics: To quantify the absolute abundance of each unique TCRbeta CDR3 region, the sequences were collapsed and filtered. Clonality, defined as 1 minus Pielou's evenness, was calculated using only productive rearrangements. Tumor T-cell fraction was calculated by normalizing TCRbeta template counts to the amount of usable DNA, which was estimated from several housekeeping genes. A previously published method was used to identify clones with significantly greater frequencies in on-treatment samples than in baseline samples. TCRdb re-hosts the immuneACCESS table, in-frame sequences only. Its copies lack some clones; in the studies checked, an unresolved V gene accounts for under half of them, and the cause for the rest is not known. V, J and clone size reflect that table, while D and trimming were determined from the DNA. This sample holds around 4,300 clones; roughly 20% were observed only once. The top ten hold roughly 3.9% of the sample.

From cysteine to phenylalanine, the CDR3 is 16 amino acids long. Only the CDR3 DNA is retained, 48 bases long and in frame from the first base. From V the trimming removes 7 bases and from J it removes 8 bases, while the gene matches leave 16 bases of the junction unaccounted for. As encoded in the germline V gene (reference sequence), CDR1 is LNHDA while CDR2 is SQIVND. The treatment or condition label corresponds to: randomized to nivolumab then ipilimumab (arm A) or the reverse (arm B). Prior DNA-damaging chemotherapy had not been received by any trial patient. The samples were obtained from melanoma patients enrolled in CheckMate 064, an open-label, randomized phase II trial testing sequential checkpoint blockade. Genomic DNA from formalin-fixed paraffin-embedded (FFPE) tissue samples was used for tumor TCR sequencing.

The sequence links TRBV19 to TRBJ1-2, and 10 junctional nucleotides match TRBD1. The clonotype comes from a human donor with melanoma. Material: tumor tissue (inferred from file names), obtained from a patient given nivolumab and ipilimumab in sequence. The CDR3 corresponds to CASTHQNLGQGKGYTF. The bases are TGTGCCAGTACCCATCAAAACCTGGGACAGGGGAAAGGCTACACCTTC. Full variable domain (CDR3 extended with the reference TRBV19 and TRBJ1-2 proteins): DGGITQSPKYLFRKEGQNVTLSCEQNLNHDAMYWYRQDPGQGLRLIYYSQIVNDFQKGDIAEGYSVSREKKESFPLTVTSAQKNPTAFYLCASTHQNLGQGKGYTFGSGTRLTVV.